A single sample gave rise to the 31 T cell receptor beta chains below, sequenced in a study of identical twins. TCRdb redid the calling of the 5' RACE reads with MiXCR, one entry per CDR3 protein. The table includes 1.5 million to 2 million distinct CDR3 sequences, less than 35% detected once. The sample comprised cord blood. These receptors were obtained from a newborn girl in good health.

The V call is TRBV5-5, the J call TRBJ2-1; D gene ambiguous. CDR1 SGHKS and CDR2 YYEKEE come from the germline V gene (reference sequence). Between the trimmed V and J ends, which lost 0 bases and 10 bases, there was a span of 11 bases. This CDR3 is 13 amino acids long. For the CDR3, the DNA is TGTGCCAGCAGCTTGGGGGTCCCAAACGAGCAGTTCTTC. Its translation: CASSLGVPNEQFF.

This clonotype has only a few counts. This chain joins TRBV27 and TRBJ1-6; 9 nucleotides align to TRBD1. This CDR3 is built from 16 residues. Germline V lookup: CDR1 MNHEY, CDR2 SMNVEV (reference sequence). Germline trimming cut 5 bases from V and 6 bases from J; bases unmatched to any gene: 8. For the CDR3, the DNA is TGTGCCAGCAGTCGACGACCGGGACAGGGTAATTCACCCCTCCACTTT. Translating gives CASSRRPGQGNSPLHF.

The table lists this clonotype with a few counts. J is TRBJ2-7 and V is TRBV4-2; possibly TRBD1 or TRBD2 for D (5 bases each). Germline loops: CDR1 LGHNA, CDR2 YNFKEQ. Trimming removed 4 bases from V and 7 bases from J, with 20 bases in between. The length of the CDR3 is 15 residues. CDR3 in amino acids: CASSREWDADNEQYF. CDR3 DNA: TGTGCCAGCAGCCGCGAATGGGACGCTGACAATGAGCAGTACTTC.

There are a few counts of this clonotype. The chain couples TRBV4-2 to TRBJ1-4; 9 bases are a match to TRBD1. The CDR3 loop spans 15 amino acids. J gave up 3 bases and V 6 bases, and 5 bases lay outside the gene matches. Per germline, CDR1 LGHNA and CDR2 YNFKEQ. CDR3 sequence (DNA): TGTGCCAGCAGGGACAGGGGCTCTCCTAATGAAAAACTGTTTTTT. Translation: CASRDRGSPNEKLFF.

As regards this clonotype: This could be a read error, since a much larger clone is one nucleotide away. This sequence joins TRBV9 and TRBJ2-5, with a possible D match to TRBD1 (6 bases). This CDR3 is built from 14 residues. Germline loops: CDR1 SGDLS, CDR2 YYNGEE. Trimming removed 5 bases at V and 11 bases at J, with 22 bases between. Here the CDR3 DNA reads TGTGCCAGCAGACGGGACACCTCCTCTAACAAGCAGTACTTC. Translated: CASRRDTSSNKQYF.

This clonotype was seen only a few times. This may come from a read error, since a much larger clone is one base off. V usage is TRBV2 and J usage is TRBJ2-4, with TRBD1 identical over 9 bases. The CDR3 totals 12 residues. The V gene's germline CDR1 is SNHLY and CDR2 FYNNEI. Trimming removed 7 bases from V and 6 bases from J; junction bases left unmatched: 1. The CDR3 loop is CASKQGANIQYF. CDR3 DNA sequence: TGTGCCAGCAAACAGGGGGCAAACATTCAGTACTTC.

The V call is TRBV27, the J call TRBJ2-4; no reliable D call. The DNA matches TRBJ2-7 better at its end, which makes the J call doubtful. The length of the CDR3 is 12 residues. From germline, CDR1 is MNHEY and CDR2 SMNVEV (reference sequence). Here the CDR3 reads CASSKIMGEQYF. The CDR3 DNA is TGTGCCAGCAGCAAAATTATGGGCGAGCAGTACTTC.

In its sample, this clonotype was seen a few times. The gene calls are TRBV12-3 or TRBV12-4 and TRBJ2-5; 10 bases align to TRBD2. With 6 bases clipped from V and 11 bases from J, the junction kept 15 bases outside the gene matches. The CDR3 contains 15 residues. The CDR3 spells CASSVGTSVHNEQYF. In DNA form, the CDR3 reads TGTGCCAGCAGCGTCGGGACTAGCGTACACAATGAGCAGTACTTC.

Note on this clonotype: An end of the junction does not agree with germline; a read error may underlie this. The chain has TRBV12-3 or TRBV12-4 and TRBJ2-3; the D gene is possibly TRBD2 (5 bases). This CDR3 comprises 19 residues. DNA for the CDR3: TGTGCCAGCAGCCTTAAGCACCTCTTAGCTATCCTTAGCGCAGATATGCAGTATTTT. This gives the protein CASSLKHLLAILSADMQYF.

This clonotype was counted between two and nine times. The genes are TRBV11-2 and TRBJ2-3; 7 nucleotides match TRBD2. Trimming at V came to 4 bases and at J to 8 bases, leaving 15 bases not matched to a gene. The CDR3 spans 16 residues. Germline V lookup: CDR1 SGHAT, CDR2 FQNNGV. In DNA form, the CDR3 reads TGTGCCAGCAGCTCACAAGCTGGGGCTAGCGGACTTACGCAGTATTTT. Protein sequence: CASSSQAGASGLTQYF.

The V gene is TRBV4-1, the J gene TRBJ2-1, with D perhaps given as TRBD1 or TRBD2 (5 bases each). CDR1 is MGHRA and CDR2 is YSYEKL in the germline V gene. V was clipped by 0 bases and J by 8 bases, with 17 bases between them. CDR3 length: 16 amino acids. CDR3 in DNA: TGCGCCAGCAGCCAAGAATCGGGACGGGAATGGGATGAGCAGTTCTTC. Translated, it gives CASSQESGREWDEQFF.

This clonotype was counted only a few times. The rearrangement links TRBV7-9 to TRBJ2-1; D is perhaps TRBD2 (6 bases). Germline V lookup: CDR1 SEHNR, CDR2 FQNEAQ (reference sequence). The CDR3 spans 12 residues. V lost 7 bases and J lost 11, with 15 bases in between. The CDR3 DNA follows: TGTGCCAGCACCCCGGACTATTATCAGCAGTTCTTC. It yields the protein CASTPDYYQQFF.

The chain couples TRBV27 to TRBJ2-7; the match to TRBD2 covers 10 bases. The CDR3 has 21 residues. The V and J ends lost 2 bases and 1 base, in that order; junction bases with no gene match: 20. Germline V gives CDR1 MNHEY, CDR2 SMNVEV (reference sequence). CDR3 in amino acids: CASSLPPQDLAGVLPSYEQYF. The CDR3 nucleotides read TGTGCCAGCAGTTTACCCCCACAGGACCTAGCGGGAGTTCTACCTTCCTACGAGCAGTACTTC.

The CDR3 DNA reads TGCAGCGTTGGCGGTGCCATACCCACCGGGGAGCTGTTTTTT. It translates to CSVGGAIPTGELFF. This chain connects TRBV29-1 to TRBJ2-2; D is unclear. The CDR3 runs to 14 residues. Germline lookup yields CDR1 SQVTM and CDR2 ANQGSEA. Trimming took 4 bases from V and 4 from J, leaving 13 bases between them.

This clonotype has more than one count but fewer than ten. The chain uses TRBV25-1 and TRBJ1-4; no clear D gene. The V gene's germline CDR1 is MGHDK and CDR2 SYGVNS. There are 16 residues in the CDR3. V lost 1 base and J lost 0, with 9 bases in between. The CDR3 protein is CASSELVSTTNEKLFF. As DNA, the CDR3 is TGTGCCAGCAGTGAATTAGTATCGACAACTAATGAAAAACTGTTTTTT.

V usage is TRBV12-3 or TRBV12-4 and J usage is TRBJ1-2; possibly TRBD1 for D (6 bases). V was shortened by 3 bases and J by 5 bases, with 13 bases between the two germline ends. The CDR3 spans 14 residues. The CDR3 sequence is CASSLTGPWYGYTF. The DNA for the CDR3 is TGTGCCAGCAGTTTGACAGGCCCTTGGTATGGCTACACCTTC.

This clonotype showed up just a few times. This chain joins TRBV14 and TRBJ2-5, with D possibly being TRBD2 (6 bases). This CDR3 is 16 amino acids long. Trimming stripped 4 bases from V and 2 bases from J, with 17 bases between. CDR1 and CDR2 (germline): SGHDN, FVKESK. CDR3 nucleotides: TGTGCCAGCAGCCCCTTCCCGACTAGGCCGCAAGAGACCCAGTACTTC. Translated, it gives CASSPFPTRPQETQYF.

This clonotype has just a few counts. The V gene is TRBV20-1, the J gene TRBJ1-2; 7 bases are a match to TRBD1. Germline trimming cut 6 bases from V and 4 bases from J; bases unmatched to any gene: 8. Germline lookup yields CDR1 DFQATT and CDR2 SNEGSKA (reference sequence). The CDR3 extends over 13 amino acids. The CDR3 DNA follows: TGCAGTGCGCCGGGACAGTCCGTCTATGGCTACACCTTC. It encodes CSAPGQSVYGYTF.

This clonotype came up many times. The chain recombines TRBV28 with TRBJ2-7; a possible D gene is TRBD2 (6 bases). The V end lost 2 bases, the J end lost 0 bases, and 11 bases lay between the germline ends. The CDR3 extends over 15 amino acids. CDR1 and CDR2 from the germline V gene are MDHEN and SYDVKM. For the CDR3, the DNA is TGTGCCAGCAGTTTAAGTAGCGGATACTCCTACGAGCAGTACTTC. Translation gives CASSLSSGYSYEQYF.

The rearrangement links TRBV6-6 to TRBJ2-4; no clear D gene. Near its end, the DNA agrees better with TRBJ2-7, so the J call may be wrong. The CDR3 is 15 amino acids. Germline V gives CDR1 MNHNY, CDR2 SVGAGI (reference sequence). The CDR3 reads CASNPVPAGGYEQYF. The CDR3 nucleotides are TGTGCCAGCAACCCCGTTCCTGCCGGCGGCTACGAGCAGTACTTC.

This clonotype has a count of ten or more. The CDR3 loop reads CASSFESYNEQFF. The CDR3 nucleotides are TGCGCCAGCAGCTTTGAATCCTACAATGAGCAGTTCTTC. V usage is TRBV5-1 and J usage is TRBJ2-1; the D is unclear. V lost 2 bases and J 1 base, leaving 4 bases between the germline ends. This CDR3 comprises 13 residues. Germline-derived CDR1 and CDR2 are SGHRS and YFSETQ.

The chain uses TRBV20-1 and TRBJ2-4, with no clear D. The CDR3 is 13 amino acids. Germline V gives CDR1 DFQATT, CDR2 SNEGSKA (reference sequence). V was clipped by 3 bases and J by 2 bases, with 8 bases between them. CDR3 in amino acids: CSARAGPKNIQYF. CDR3 DNA sequence: TGCAGTGCTAGGGCCGGGCCCAAAAACATTCAGTACTTC.

This clonotype has a handful of counts. The chain uses TRBV29-1 and TRBJ1-1; D unclear. Germline loops: CDR1 SQVTM, CDR2 ANQGSEA. CDR3 length equals 13 residues. The V and J ends lost 5 bases and 1 base respectively, with 11 bases between them. As DNA, the CDR3 is TGCAGCGTTACTAAAGGTGGGAACACTGAAGCTTTCTTT. Protein: CSVTKGGNTEAFF. The complete variable domain, with remaining parts taken from reference TRBV29-1 and TRBJ1-1, reads SAVISQKPSRDICQRGTSLTIQCQVDSQVTMMFWYRQQPGQSLTLIATANQGSEATYESGFVIDKFPISRPNLTFSTLTVSNMSPEDSSIYLCSVTKGGNTEAFFGQGTRLTVV.

The genes are TRBV5-1 and TRBJ1-3, with D possibly being TRBD1 (6 bases). Germline CDR1 reads SGHRS; CDR2 reads YFSETQ. CDR3 size: 15 residues. The ends were cut back, 3 bases at V and 0 bases at J, with 10 bases in the middle. CDR3 bases: TGCGCCAGCAGCTCAGAGGGACACTCTGGAAACACCATATATTTT. Translated, it gives CASSSEGHSGNTIYF.

The chain joins TRBV5-4 to TRBJ1-5; TRBD1 is a possible D gene (5 bases). The V and J ends lost 4 bases and 1 base respectively, with 12 bases between them. In germline, CDR1 is SGHNT, CDR2 YYREEE (reference sequence). CDR3 length: 15 residues. CDR3 bases: TGTGCCAGCAGCGTGGGGCCGAAGAGCAATCAGCCCCAGCATTTT. The encoded protein is CASSVGPKSNQPQHF.

This clonotype was recorded at least ten times. The chain joins TRBV5-1 to TRBJ2-7; no definite D call. The CDR3 consists of 12 residues. In germline, CDR1 is SGHRS, CDR2 YFSETQ. V was trimmed by 0 bases and J by 5 bases, leaving 6 bases between them. CDR3 sequence (DNA): TGCGCCAGCAGCTTGGTCTTGAACGAGCAGTACTTC. Translated: CASSLVLNEQYF.

The chain uses TRBV20-1 and TRBJ2-7; 12 bases fit TRBD1. CDR1 is DFQATT, CDR2 SNEGSKA, per germline (reference sequence). V was clipped by 4 bases and J by 3 bases; unmatched bases: 4. The CDR3 has 14 amino acids. The CDR3 region has the DNA TGCAGTGCTACCCGGGACAGGGGGCTCTACGAGCAGTACTTC. Translating gives CSATRDRGLYEQYF.

The sample holds a few counts of this clonotype. The gene calls are TRBV11-2 and TRBJ1-2; D gene unclear. Germline values: CDR1 SGHAT, CDR2 FQNNGV. CDR3 length: 13 amino acids. The V and J ends lost 5 bases and 2 bases respectively, with 9 bases between them. The CDR3 DNA reads as TGTGCCAGCAGCGCATTAGGGAACTATGGCTACACCTTC. It yields the protein CASSALGNYGYTF.

This chain links TRBV19 with TRBJ2-7; unclear D gene. CDR3 length: 13 residues. The V and J ends lost 3 bases and 2 bases respectively, with 8 bases between them. Germline CDR1 is LNHDA and CDR2 is SQIVND (reference sequence). This CDR3 reads CASSISLAYEQYF. CDR3 DNA: TGTGCCAGTAGTATCTCACTCGCCTACGAGCAGTACTTC.

This clonotype was detected only a few times. This chain connects TRBV20-1 to TRBJ2-1, with TRBD2 matching over 11 bases. In germline, CDR1 is DFQATT, CDR2 SNEGSKA (reference sequence). V lost 3 bases and J lost 2; bases outside the gene matches: 3. This CDR3 is built from 15 residues. The CDR3 here is CSASQGLAAYNEQFF. The CDR3 DNA sequence: TGCAGTGCTAGTCAGGGACTAGCGGCCTACAATGAGCAGTTCTTC.

With regard to this clonotype: A read error may account for a junction end that differs from germline. The rearrangement links TRBV20-1 to TRBJ2-1; either TRBD1 or TRBD2 may fit D (5 bases each). The end of the DNA aligns better with TRBJ2-7, so the J call may be wrong. CDR3 length: 14 residues. CDR1 DFQATT and CDR2 SNEGSKA come from the germline V gene (reference sequence). The CDR3 DNA reads as TGCAGTGCAGTGGGAGCACAGGTCTCCCACGAGCAGTACTTC. This gives the protein CSAVGAQVSHEQYF.